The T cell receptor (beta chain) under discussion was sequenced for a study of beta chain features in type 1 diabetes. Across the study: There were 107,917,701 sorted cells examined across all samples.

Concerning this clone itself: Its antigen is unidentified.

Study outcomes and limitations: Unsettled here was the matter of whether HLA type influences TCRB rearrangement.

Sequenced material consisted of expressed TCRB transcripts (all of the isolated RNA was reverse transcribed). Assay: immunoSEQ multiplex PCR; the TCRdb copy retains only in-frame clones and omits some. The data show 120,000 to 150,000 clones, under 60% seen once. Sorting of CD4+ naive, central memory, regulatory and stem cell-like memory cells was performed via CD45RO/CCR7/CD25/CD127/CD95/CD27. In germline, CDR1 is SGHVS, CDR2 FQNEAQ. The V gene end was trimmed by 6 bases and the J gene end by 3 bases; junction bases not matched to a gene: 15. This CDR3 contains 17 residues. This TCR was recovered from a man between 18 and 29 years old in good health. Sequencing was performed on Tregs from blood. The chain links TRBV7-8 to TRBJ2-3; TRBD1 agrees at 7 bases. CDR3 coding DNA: TGTGCCAGCAGTACCCCCTCTGGGACAGTCCGTACAGATACGCAGTATTTT. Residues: CASSTPSGTVRTDTQYF.